Included here is one TCR beta chain sequence, with context. Antigen: not known. The data derive from a study of cytomegalovirus exposure and HLA in healthy donors. Study results and limitations: There were 150 to 200 TCR beta chains listed as cytomegalovirus-associated.

The CDR3 contains 14 residues. Germline CDR1 MDHEN, CDR2 SYDVKM. J gave up 2 bases and V 10 bases, and 11 bases lay outside the gene matches. This PCR relied on a set of 60 Vbeta primers and 13 Jbeta primers. Produced via immunoSEQ multiplex PCR; TCRdb's table is partial and in-frame only. There are about 140,000 clones in the sample; approximately 84% occur only once, and approximately 9.7% lies in the top ten. Sequenced sample: PBMCs. This receptor was taken from a woman aged 60-75 years in good health and CMV-seropositive. The V and J genes are TRBV28 and TRBJ2-7; TRBD1 matches 7 bases. Here the CDR3 reads CATMKQGTPYEQYF. CDR3 DNA: TGTGCCACAATGAAACAGGGGACCCCCTACGAGCAGTACTTC.